This T cell receptor beta chain is from a study of T cells in pancreatic ductal adenocarcinoma. The CDR3 has 14 residues. V dropped 4 bases and J dropped 2 bases, with 13 bases sitting between them. Germline V gene data show CDR1 as SGHNT and CDR2 as YYREEE (reference sequence). Generated by immunoSEQ multiplex PCR, the TCRdb table keeps only in-frame clones and is missing some. The sample comprises roughly 100,000 clones, over 90% of which are singletons, and roughly 3.1% rests with the top ten. Selected pancreatic ductal adenocarcinoma patients had undergone surgery without neoadjuvant therapy. The chain is built from TRBV5-4 and TRBJ2-7; D unresolved. Input material: PBMCs. The sequence derives from a human donor with pancreatic ductal adenocarcinoma. In nucleotides, the CDR3 is TGTGCCAGCAGCGCGATGACTGGTCCCTACGAGCAGTACTTC. Translating gives CASSAMTGPYEQYF.